One and the same sample provided the 10 T cell receptor beta chains below, sequenced in a study of early T cells in non-severe SARS-CoV-2 infection. TCRdb re-called the 5' RACE reads with MiXCR, one entry per CDR3 protein. Of 85,000 to 120,000 distinct CDR3 sequences listed, about an eighth are singletons. The sequenced sample consisted of whole blood. The origin of the receptors is an adult who was a healthcare worker with PCR-confirmed SARS-CoV-2 infection or an uninfected control (not recorded which).

This clonotype was found a few times. J is TRBJ2-1 and V is TRBV6-1; D not certain. Trimming removed 10 bases at V and 3 bases at J, with 10 bases between. Germline V gene lookup returns CDR1 MNHNS and CDR2 SASEGT. The CDR3 spans 12 residues. CDR3 sequence reads: CATLDVYNEQFF. The CDR3 DNA is TGTGCCACCCTGGACGTCTACAATGAGCAGTTCTTC.

In its sample, this clonotype was seen many times. This CDR3 is CASSLTIPGLAGVNEQFF. CDR3 nucleotides: TGTGCCAGCAGTTTAACGATACCGGGACTAGCGGGAGTAAATGAGCAGTTCTTC. The chain has TRBV27 and TRBJ2-1; 14 positions agree with TRBD2. The length of the CDR3 is 18 residues. Unmatched junction bases numbered 10, after V lost 2 bases and J lost 7 bases. Germline CDR1 is MNHEY and CDR2 is SMNVEV (reference sequence).

This clonotype was recorded a few times. J is TRBJ2-7 and V is TRBV20-1; D is perhaps TRBD1 (6 bases). Trimming removed 2 bases from V and 6 bases from J, with 17 bases in between. The CDR3 consists of 14 residues. The germline gives CDR1 DFQATT, CDR2 SNEGSKA (reference sequence). CDR3 nucleotide sequence: TGCAGTGCTAGATCCTACTCAGGGGTTGGCGAGCAGTACTTC. It yields the protein CSARSYSGVGEQYF.

V usage is TRBV11-2 and J usage is TRBJ2-4, with TRBD1 identical over 7 bases. Looked up from germline, CDR1 is SGHAT and CDR2 is FQNNGV. The CDR3 spans 12 residues. The V gene end was trimmed by 7 bases and the J gene end by 7 bases; junction bases not matched to a gene: 4. The CDR3 DNA follows: TGTGCCAGCACCAACAGGGGCAACATTCAGTACTTC. Translated, it gives CASTNRGNIQYF. Complete variable domain (other parts from reference TRBV11-2 and TRBJ2-4): EAGVAQSPRYKIIEKRQSVAFWCNPISGHATLYWYQQILGQGPKLLIQFQNNGVVDDSQLPKDRFSAERLKGVDSTLKIQPAKLEDSAVYLCASTNRGNIQYFGAGTRLSVL.

The chain couples TRBV7-2 to TRBJ2-3; D gene uncertain. V was trimmed by 1 base and J by 7 bases, leaving 6 bases between them. The CDR3 runs to 12 residues. The V gene's germline CDR1 is SGHTA and CDR2 FQGNSA. As DNA, the CDR3 is TGTGCCAGCAGCTTAGACCTACATACGCAGTATTTT. Amino acid sequence: CASSLDLHTQYF.

The chain recombines TRBV6-1 with TRBJ1-1; 7 bases match TRBD1. V trimming: 6 bases; J trimming: 4 bases; junction bases outside the gene matches: 8. This CDR3 contains 14 residues. Germline V gene lookup returns CDR1 MNHNS and CDR2 SASEGT. The CDR3 coding sequence is TGTGCCAGCAGCGTAACGGGACAGAGCACTGAAGCTTTCTTT. Its protein is CASSVTGQSTEAFF.

This clonotype was found a few times. J is TRBJ2-5 and V is TRBV11-2; D is uncertain. CDR1 and CDR2 (germline): SGHAT, FQNNGV. The CDR3 extends over 14 amino acids. With 1 base removed from V and 5 bases from J, the gap between germline ends came to 11 bases. The CDR3 coding sequence is TGTGCCAGCAGCTTAGGTGGGCCCCGCGAGACCCAGTACTTC. Its translation is CASSLGGPRETQYF.

This clonotype was recorded many times. The V call is TRBV9, the J call TRBJ2-1, with 7 bases aligning to TRBD2. Germline V gene lookup returns CDR1 SGDLS and CDR2 YYNGEE. The CDR3 totals 15 residues. Trimming took 0 bases from V and 5 from J; bases not matched to a gene: 5. In nucleotides, the CDR3 is TGTGCCAGCAGCGTAGATGGCGGGACTAACAATGAGCAGTTCTTC. As protein: CASSVDGGTNNEQFF.

The rearrangement links TRBV4-1 to TRBJ1-2; D is unresolved. From germline, CDR1 is MGHRA and CDR2 YSYEKL. The CDR3 contains 14 residues. V gave up 2 bases and J gave up 8 bases, with 15 bases separating them. The CDR3, as DNA: TGCGCCAGCAGCCAATGGCCCTCACAGACGGGCTACACCTTC. Translated, it gives CASSQWPSQTGYTF.

This clonotype came up many times. V gene TRBV29-1 combines with J gene TRBJ2-5; 11 positions agree with TRBD1. Germline CDR1 reads SQVTM; CDR2 reads ANQGSEA. The ends lost 7 bases at V and 5 bases at J; junction bases unmatched: 9. The CDR3 has 14 amino acids. Here the CDR3 DNA reads TGCAGCGCCAAAGCCGGGACAGGGGGGGAGACCCAGTACTTC. The encoded protein is CSAKAGTGGETQYF.